One and the same sample provided the 18 T cell receptor beta chains below, sequenced in a study of cytomegalovirus exposure and HLA in healthy donors. With 60 Vbeta and 13 Jbeta primers, the PCR was carried out. Only in-frame clones appear in the TCRdb table, and some are missing; sequencing was by immunoSEQ multiplex PCR. This repertoire shows around 64,000 clones, around 87% found once; its top ten account for roughly 12%. Sequencing was performed on PBMCs. The receptor source for this set is a woman aged 25 to 45 in good health and CMV-seropositive.

This chain joins TRBV7-9 and TRBJ2-7; 7 bases map to TRBD1. This CDR3 region has 13 residues. Germline V gene sequence: CDR1 SEHNR, CDR2 FQNEAQ (reference sequence). V was clipped by 2 bases and J by 3 bases; unmatched bases: 1. The CDR3 sequence: CASSLRDSYEQYF. CDR3 bases: TGTGCCAGCAGCTTAAGGGACAGCTACGAGCAGTACTTC.

The chain carries TRBV6-5 and TRBJ2-7, with D tentatively TRBD2 (5 bases). The germline gives CDR1 MNHEY, CDR2 SVGAGI. Trimming removed 3 bases from V and 2 bases from J, with 11 bases in between. The CDR3 length is 14 residues. The chain's CDR3 is CASSYRGVAYEQYF. CDR3 sequence (DNA): TGTGCCAGCAGTTATCGGGGAGTGGCCTACGAGCAGTACTTC.

This sequence joins TRBV27 and TRBJ1-1; 8 positions agree with TRBD1. Trimming removed 2 bases from V and 3 bases from J; junction bases left unmatched: 8. CDR1 and CDR2 (germline): MNHEY, SMNVEV (reference sequence). The CDR3 sequence is 16 residues long. The CDR3 loop reads CASSLKAETGDTEAFF. CDR3 nucleotides: TGTGCCAGCAGTTTAAAGGCCGAGACAGGGGACACTGAAGCTTTCTTT.

The V gene is TRBV6-1, the J gene TRBJ2-7; tentative D call: TRBD2 (6 bases). CDR1 and CDR2 from the germline V gene are MNHNS and SASEGT. CDR3 size: 14 residues. Trimming took off 7 bases at V and 2 bases at J, with 15 bases between the two ends. This chain's CDR3 is CASKPGLPPYEQYF. The DNA for the CDR3 is TGTGCCAGCAAGCCGGGACTCCCACCCTACGAGCAGTACTTC.

The chain links TRBV7-9 to TRBJ2-1, with D perhaps TRBD2 (6 bases). The CDR3 is made up of 15 amino acids. V was clipped by 8 bases and J by 0 bases, with 14 bases between them. The germline V gene has CDR1 SEHNR and CDR2 FQNEAQ (reference sequence). CDR3 nucleotide sequence: TGTGCCAGCGTAATCGGGAGTAGCTCCTACAATGAGCAGTTCTTC. It yields the protein CASVIGSSSYNEQFF.

The V call is TRBV7-9, the J call TRBJ1-4; D perhaps matches TRBD1 (6 bases). Germline values: CDR1 SEHNR, CDR2 FQNEAQ (reference sequence). Trimming removed 3 bases at V and 8 bases at J, with 22 bases between. The CDR3 covers 17 residues. CDR3 protein: CASSFDSSTGSREKLFF. The CDR3 bases are TGTGCCAGCAGCTTCGATTCCAGTACAGGGAGTAGAGAAAAACTGTTTTTT.

J is TRBJ2-7 and V is TRBV27; D is possibly TRBD2 (5 bases). Germline-derived CDR1 and CDR2 are MNHEY and SMNVEV (reference sequence). V was clipped by 5 bases and J by 1 base, with 12 bases between them. CDR3 length: 14 residues. CDR3 sequence: CASSPARGSYEQYF. CDR3 coding DNA: TGTGCCAGCAGTCCCGCCCGGGGTTCCTACGAGCAGTACTTC.

This chain uses TRBV23-1 with TRBJ1-5, with D hard to call. TRBV23-1 is assigned to the ORF class and has an uncertain function. Trimming took off 6 bases at V and 1 base at J, with 4 bases between the two ends. The CDR3 extends over 12 amino acids. The DNA for the CDR3 is TGCGCCAGCAGCCTGAGCAATCAGCCCCAGCATTTT. It codes for CASSLSNQPQHF.

This clone came up once. The chain is built from TRBV6-1 and TRBJ1-2; the D gene is possibly TRBD1 (5 bases). The CDR3 is 15 amino acids. The V and J ends lost 2 bases and 3 bases respectively, with 13 bases between them. CDR1 MNHNS and CDR2 SASEGT come from the germline V gene. CDR3 sequence reads: CASSEFGGDYYGYTF. In DNA form, the CDR3 reads TGTGCCAGCAGTGAATTCGGGGGGGATTACTATGGCTACACCTTC.

This chain connects TRBV5-1 to TRBJ2-1; no firm D call. Trimming removed 4 bases at V and 9 bases at J, with 11 bases between. The CDR3 spans 12 residues. Germline CDR1 reads SGHRS; CDR2 reads YFSETQ. CDR3 in amino acids: CASSVDIGEQFF. The CDR3 DNA follows: TGCGCCAGCAGCGTAGACATCGGTGAGCAGTTCTTC.

The V call is TRBV7-5, the J call TRBJ2-5; the table's TRBD2 call for D was not verified on the DNA. TRBV7-5 is a documented pseudogene. The CDR3 contains 18 residues. CDR3 sequence (DNA): TGTGTCAGAAGCTTAGCGCCCCCTAGCGGGAGGGCCGGGGAGACCCAGTACTTC. Its protein is CVRSLAPPSGRAGETQYF.

The genes are TRBV7-8 and TRBJ1-1, with D perhaps matching TRBD1 (6 bases). This CDR3 contains 16 residues. Trimming left V 5 bases short and J 0 bases short, with 16 bases between. From germline, CDR1 is SGHVS and CDR2 FQNEAQ. The CDR3 protein is CASSPTGIRMNTEAFF. The CDR3 DNA reads TGTGCCAGCAGCCCTACAGGGATTCGAATGAACACTGAAGCTTTCTTT.

This clone has just a few counts. The genes are TRBV5-4 and TRBJ1-1; 8 bases align to TRBD1. The CDR3 runs 16 residues. The germline gives CDR1 SGHNT, CDR2 YYREEE (reference sequence). V lost 6 bases, J lost 1 base, and 11 bases stayed unmatched. The CDR3 reads CASIPQGAGRNTEAFF. The CDR3 DNA reads TGTGCCAGCATACCGCAGGGGGCCGGGAGGAACACTGAAGCTTTCTTT.

This clone was seen a single time. The rearrangement joins TRBV10-2 to TRBJ2-1; D possibly corresponds to TRBD1 (7 bases). The germline CDR1 and CDR2 sequences are WSHSY and SAAADI. The V end was cut by 6 bases, the J end by 0 bases, with 9 bases between. There are 14 residues in the CDR3. This CDR3 reads CASRRDSSYNEQFF. The CDR3 region has the DNA TGCGCCAGCAGGCGGGACAGCTCCTACAATGAGCAGTTCTTC.

This clone was seen only once. The CDR3 reads CASSSLGWVGAGQGARTGDTEAFF. The CDR3 nucleotides are TGTGCCAGCAGCTCCCTAGGGTGGGTTGGGGCGGGACAGGGGGCCAGGACAGGGGACACTGAAGCTTTCTTT. This rearrangement joins TRBV13 to TRBJ1-1, with TRBD1 identical over 12 bases. Trimming at V came to 4 bases and at J to 3 bases, leaving 30 bases not matched to a gene. CDR1 is PRHDT, CDR2 FYEKMQ, per germline (reference sequence). The CDR3 totals 24 residues.

This CDR3 reads CASSGDRVDYSPLHF. The CDR3 DNA is TGTGCCAGCAGTGGGGACAGGGTTGATTATTCACCCCTCCACTTT. V gene TRBV9 combines with J gene TRBJ1-6; 9 nucleotides line up with TRBD1. The CDR3 runs to 15 residues. Germline CDR1 SGDLS, CDR2 YYNGEE. Trimming at V came to 5 bases and at J to 8 bases, leaving 8 bases not matched to a gene.

This chain uses TRBV13 with TRBJ1-1; 11 positions match TRBD1. The CDR3 is 20 amino acids. With V trimmed by 5 bases and J by 0 bases, 17 bases remained unmatched. Germline-derived CDR1 and CDR2 are PRHDT and FYEKMQ (reference sequence). The CDR3 reads CASSLDRDRGLLAMNTEAFF. CDR3 in DNA: TGTGCCAGCAGCCTAGACCGGGACAGGGGGTTACTCGCCATGAACACTGAAGCTTTCTTT.

V and J are TRBV27 and TRBJ2-3; D gene ambiguous. Trimming stripped 2 bases from V and 3 bases from J, with 12 bases between. CDR1 and CDR2 (germline): MNHEY, SMNVEV (reference sequence). This CDR3 is built from 15 residues. The CDR3 DNA follows: TGTGCCAGCAGTTTAACGCTGTCCAGGACAGATACGCAGTATTTT. Translating it yields CASSLTLSRTDTQYF.